This T cell receptor (beta chain) is from a study of cytomegalovirus exposure and HLA in healthy donors. Whole-study results and caveats: The authors assumed roughly uniform sequencing depth across donors for presence/absence analyses. TCR association rates varied by HLA locus in a later analysis, with DRB1 highest and HLA-C lowest.

In the PCR, 60 Vbeta and 13 Jbeta primers were used. Only in-frame clones appear in the TCRdb table, and some are missing; sequencing was by immunoSEQ multiplex PCR. The sample records around 250,000 clones, around 80% being singletons. Remarks on this clone: The antigen remains undetermined.

This CDR3 is 17 amino acids long. V trimming: 5 bases; J trimming: 5 bases; junction bases outside the gene matches: 11. Germline V lookup: CDR1 SGHAT, CDR2 FQNNGV. The chain joins TRBV11-2 to TRBJ2-3; 12 positions agree with TRBD2. This clonotype was sampled from a woman aged 55-70 years in good health and CMV-seropositive. Sequencing was performed on PBMCs. The CDR3 spells CASSHMTSGSEKDTQYF. CDR3 nucleotide sequence: TGTGCCAGCAGCCATATGACTAGCGGGAGTGAGAAAGATACGCAGTATTTT.